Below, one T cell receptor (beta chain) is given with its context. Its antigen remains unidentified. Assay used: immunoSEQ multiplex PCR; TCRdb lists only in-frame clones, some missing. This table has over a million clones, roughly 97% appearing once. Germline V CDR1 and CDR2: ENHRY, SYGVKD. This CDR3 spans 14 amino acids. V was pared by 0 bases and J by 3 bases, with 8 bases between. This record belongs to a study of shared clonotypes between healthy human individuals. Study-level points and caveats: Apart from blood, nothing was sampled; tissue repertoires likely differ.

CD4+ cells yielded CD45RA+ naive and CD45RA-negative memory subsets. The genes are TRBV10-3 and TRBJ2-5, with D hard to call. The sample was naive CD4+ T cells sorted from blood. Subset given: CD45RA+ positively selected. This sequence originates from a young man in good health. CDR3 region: CAISESANEETQYF. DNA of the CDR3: TGTGCCATCAGTGAGTCGGCAAACGAAGAGACCCAGTACTTC.